The 30 T cell receptor beta chains presented below share a single source sample, sequenced in a study of cytomegalovirus exposure and HLA in healthy donors. The study ran its PCR with 60 Vbeta and 13 Jbeta primers. Data came from immunoSEQ multiplex PCR; TCRdb stores just in-frame clones and leaves some out. This sample lists 130,000 or so clones; its ten largest clones have roughly 1.4%. The sample consisted of PBMCs. The receptors were gathered from a woman between 40 and 55 years old in good health and CMV-seronegative.

The V and J genes are TRBV10-3 and TRBJ1-1; 8 bases map to TRBD1. The ends lost 4 bases at V and 1 base at J; junction bases unmatched: 5. The CDR3 has 15 amino acids. CDR1 and CDR2 from the germline V gene are ENHRY and SYGVKD. The CDR3 DNA reads as TGTGCCATCAGTGCTGACAGGGGTCAGAACACTGAAGCTTTCTTT. Protein sequence: CAISADRGQNTEAFF.

The V gene is TRBV9, the J gene TRBJ2-5; 8 bases map to TRBD2. Germline trimming cut 0 bases from V and 7 bases from J; bases unmatched to any gene: 11. The CDR3 consists of 16 residues. In germline, CDR1 is SGDLS, CDR2 YYNGEE. Here the CDR3 DNA reads TGTGCCAGCAGCGTAGACGCTAGCGGGCCCTTAGGGACCCAGTACTTC. Encoded protein: CASSVDASGPLGTQYF. Drawing the rest from reference TRBV9 and TRBJ2-5, the complete variable domain is DSGVTQTPKHLITATGQRVTLRCSPRSGDLSVYWYQQSLDQGLQFLIQYYNGEERAKGNILERFSAQQFPDLHSELNLSSLELGDSALYFCASSVDASGPLGTQYFGPGTRLLVL.

The chain employs TRBV7-2 and TRBJ1-3; D is perhaps TRBD1 (6 bases). V lost 5 bases, J lost 2 bases, and 10 bases lay in between. This CDR3 has 14 residues. Germline V CDR1 and CDR2: SGHTA, FQGNSA. The CDR3 coding sequence is TGTGCCAGCAGCCCAGGGGTCGCTGGAAACACCATATATTTT. It specifies CASSPGVAGNTIYF.

The rearrangement links TRBV29-1 to TRBJ1-1, with D perhaps TRBD1 (5 bases). The CDR3 runs to 16 residues. Germline CDR1 and CDR2: SQVTM and ANQGSEA. V shed 7 bases and J shed 1 base, with 22 bases lying between them. CDR3 nucleotide sequence: TGCAGCGCTCCTGCGAGACAGTCTGGGGCGAACACTGAAGCTTTCTTT. Its protein is CSAPARQSGANTEAFF.

The V gene is TRBV2, the J gene TRBJ2-2; 12 bases fit TRBD1. The CDR3 totals 14 residues. Trimming cost V 8 bases and J 5 bases; bases outside gene matches: 3. CDR1 is SNHLY and CDR2 is FYNNEI in the germline V gene. In DNA, the CDR3 is TGTGCCAGCTCGGGACAGGGGGCGACCGGGGAGCTGTTTTTT. Its translation: CASSGQGATGELFF.

The rearrangement joins TRBV29-1 to TRBJ2-3, with D tentatively TRBD2 (5 bases). CDR1 is SQVTM and CDR2 is ANQGSEA in the germline V gene. Trimming took off 4 bases at V and 0 bases at J, with 11 bases between the two ends. The length of the CDR3 is 14 residues. The CDR3 nucleotides are TGCAGCGTTGGCCCGGGAACGAGCACAGATACGCAGTATTTT. Encoded protein: CSVGPGTSTDTQYF.

The chain carries TRBV10-2 and TRBJ1-3; 11 nucleotides align to TRBD1. This CDR3 has 15 residues. Germline values: CDR1 WSHSY, CDR2 SAAADI. The J segment lost 3 bases and the V segment lost 6 bases, leaving 4 bases of the junction unmatched. CDR3: CASRGTGGGGNTIYF. The CDR3 region has the DNA TGCGCCAGCAGGGGGACAGGGGGAGGTGGAAACACCATATATTTT.

The chain uses TRBV12-5 and TRBJ2-7, with D hard to call. The CDR3 is 15 amino acids. Between the trimmed V and J ends, which lost 3 bases and 1 base, there was a span of 13 bases. Germline values: CDR1 LGHNT, CDR2 FRNRAP. The CDR3 DNA sequence: TGTGCTAGTGGTTTCATAGACTTTTCTTCCTACGAGCAGTACTTC. Protein: CASGFIDFSSYEQYF.

This chain joins TRBV18 and TRBJ2-2; D not certain. The CDR3 totals 14 residues. The germline gives CDR1 KGHSH, CDR2 LQKENI. V was shortened by 2 bases and J by 2 bases, with 6 bases between the two germline ends. The CDR3 coding sequence is TGTGCCAGCTCACCAGGCAGAAACACCGGGGAGCTGTTTTTT. This sequence encodes CASSPGRNTGELFF.

The V gene is TRBV6-5, the J gene TRBJ2-5, with D perhaps matching TRBD2 (5 bases). The DNA end lines up better with TRBJ2-7; the J call may be wrong. In germline, CDR1 is MNHEY, CDR2 SVGAGI. The length of the CDR3 is 13 residues. The CDR3 protein is CASSYSRGSEQYF. Here the CDR3 DNA reads TGTGCCAGCAGTTACTCGAGAGGGAGCGAGCAGTACTTC.

This rearrangement joins TRBV19 to TRBJ2-5; maybe TRBD1 (6 bases). The V and J ends lost 4 bases and 5 bases respectively, with 14 bases between them. There are 14 residues in the CDR3. Germline values: CDR1 LNHDA, CDR2 SQIVND (reference sequence). CDR3 residues: CASSKVRGRETQYF. Written as DNA, the CDR3 is TGTGCCAGTAGTAAGGTCAGGGGCCGGGAGACCCAGTACTTC.

In DNA form, the CDR3 reads TGTGCCAGCAGGTCGAGGGGGTATGGAAACACCATATATTTT. Translation gives CASRSRGYGNTIYF. V gene TRBV11-2 combines with J gene TRBJ1-3; TRBD1 is a possible D gene (6 bases). The germline CDR1 and CDR2 sequences are SGHAT and FQNNGV. The CDR3 is 14 residues long. Trimming took off 6 bases at V and 3 bases at J, with 12 bases between the two ends.

V and J are TRBV5-1 and TRBJ2-7; D is perhaps TRBD1 (5 bases). The germline CDR1 and CDR2 sequences are SGHRS and YFSETQ. V lost 4 bases and J lost 0, with 11 bases in between. The CDR3 runs 14 residues. The CDR3, as DNA: TGCGCCAGCAGCCTGACAGCAAGCTCCTACGAGCAGTACTTC. It is translated as CASSLTASSYEQYF.

V and J are TRBV28 and TRBJ1-1; D is uncertain. Trimming pared 5 bases from V and 1 base from J, leaving 5 bases between. Per the germline V gene, CDR1 is MDHEN and CDR2 is SYDVKM. The CDR3 spans 12 residues. This chain's CDR3 is CASSARNTEAFF. The CDR3 bases are TGTGCCAGCAGTGCGCGGAACACTGAAGCTTTCTTT.

V usage is TRBV5-4 and J usage is TRBJ1-2, with D unresolved. Germline V gene lookup returns CDR1 SGHNT and CDR2 YYREEE (reference sequence). V was trimmed by 0 bases and J by 4 bases, leaving 7 bases between them. This CDR3 has 13 amino acids. The CDR3 DNA follows: TGTGCCAGCAGCTTGGGACAAGTCTATGGCTACACCTTC. It specifies CASSLGQVYGYTF.

This rearrangement joins TRBV6-1 to TRBJ2-7; 9 bases match TRBD1. V lost 6 bases, J lost 3 bases, and 6 bases stayed unmatched. In germline, CDR1 is MNHNS, CDR2 SASEGT. The CDR3 is made up of 14 amino acids. CDR3 loop: CASSLTGGYYEQYV. CDR3 DNA: TGTGCCAGCAGCCTAACAGGGGGCTACTACGAGCAGTACGTC.

The chain employs TRBV28 and TRBJ1-3; possibly TRBD1 for D (5 bases). Trimming took off 3 bases at V and 0 bases at J, with 15 bases between the two ends. Looked up from germline, CDR1 is MDHEN and CDR2 is SYDVKM. The CDR3 has 17 amino acids. The CDR3 protein is CASSFPSRQYSGNTIYF. Written as DNA, the CDR3 is TGTGCCAGCAGTTTTCCCTCTCGACAGTACTCTGGAAACACCATATATTTT.

The chain uses TRBV11-3 and TRBJ2-1; tentatively, D is TRBD1 (5 bases). From germline, CDR1 is SGHNT and CDR2 YENEEA. There are 14 residues in the CDR3. Deletions cut 5 bases from V and 4 bases from J, with 12 bases between. The CDR3 protein is CASSLDSHYNEQFF. The CDR3, as DNA: TGTGCCAGCAGCCTCGACAGCCATTACAATGAGCAGTTCTTC.

The rearrangement links TRBV6-5 to TRBJ1-2, with D possibly TRBD1 on 5 matching bases. Germline V gene data show CDR1 as MNHEY and CDR2 as SVGAGI. The CDR3 runs 13 residues. V dropped 2 bases and J dropped 2 bases, with 6 bases sitting between them. DNA of the CDR3: TGTGCCAGCAGTTACGACAGCAACTATGGCTACACCTTC. Protein: CASSYDSNYGYTF.

In DNA, the CDR3 is TGTGCCAGCAGTTACTCCGGACAGGGAGATCAGCCCCAGCATTTT. This encodes CASSYSGQGDQPQHF. This chain joins TRBV6-5 and TRBJ1-5; 8 bases line up with TRBD1. This CDR3 is 15 amino acids long. Germline V gene lookup returns CDR1 MNHEY and CDR2 SVGAGI. V shed 0 bases, J shed 5 bases, and the junction held 3 bases outside the gene matches.

The CDR3 is CASSLVGQGNTEAFF. The CDR3 DNA follows: TGCGCCAGCAGCTTGGTTGGTCAGGGGAACACTGAAGCTTTCTTT. The rearrangement uses TRBV5-1 and TRBJ1-1, with D possibly TRBD1 on 5 matching bases. V was clipped by 0 bases and J by 1 base, with 10 bases between them. Germline CDR1 SGHRS, CDR2 YFSETQ. The CDR3 extends over 15 amino acids.

The chain uses TRBV28 and TRBJ1-1, with D uncertain. CDR1 MDHEN and CDR2 SYDVKM come from the germline V gene. The V and J ends lost 8 bases and 7 bases respectively, with 17 bases between them. The CDR3 contains 13 residues. This CDR3 reads CASPRGNLGEAFF. CDR3 DNA: TGTGCCAGCCCACGGGGTAATCTGGGTGAAGCTTTCTTT.

In DNA, the CDR3 is TGTGCCAGCAGTTCGCGGAGGGAGGGTCAGCCCCAGCATTTT. The encoded protein is CASSSRREGQPQHF. V usage is TRBV6-6 and J usage is TRBJ1-5, with D hard to call. Trimming took off 4 bases at V and 6 bases at J, with 13 bases between the two ends. The germline gives CDR1 MNHNY, CDR2 SVGAGI (reference sequence). The CDR3 runs 14 residues.

The CDR3 DNA reads as TGCGCCAGCAGACCCGGGACAGGTCGCCTCAATGAGCAGTTCTTC. It encodes CASRPGTGRLNEQFF. This chain uses TRBV4-1 with TRBJ2-1; TRBD1 matches 8 bases. The CDR3 totals 15 residues. The germline V gene encodes CDR1 MGHRA and CDR2 YSYEKL. V lost 6 bases and J lost 6; bases outside the gene matches: 10.

The V call is TRBV10-3, the J call TRBJ1-6; 8 bases align to TRBD1. Germline V gene sequence: CDR1 ENHRY, CDR2 SYGVKD. The V gene end was trimmed by 11 bases and the J gene end by 6 bases; junction bases not matched to a gene: 9. This CDR3 region has 14 residues. The CDR3 loop reads CAVQGASGNSPLHF. The CDR3 DNA follows: TGTGCCGTTCAGGGGGCATCTGGTAATTCACCCCTCCACTTT.

The J gene is TRBJ2-3, the V gene TRBV7-6, with no clear D. Germline lookup yields CDR1 SGHVS and CDR2 FNYEAQ. V gave up 3 bases and J gave up 4 bases, with 8 bases separating them. CDR3 length equals 13 residues. CDR3 residues: CASSLTLADTQYF. DNA of the CDR3: TGTGCCAGCAGCTTGACATTAGCAGATACGCAGTATTTT.

The chain uses TRBV6-4 and TRBJ1-5; 7 bases line up with TRBD1. The germline CDR1 and CDR2 sequences are MRHNA and SNTAGT. CDR3 size: 19 residues. The V and J ends lost 7 bases and 3 bases, in that order; junction bases with no gene match: 21. CDR3 protein: CASIRNRGHPSYYNQPQHF. DNA of the CDR3: TGTGCCAGCATCCGTAACAGGGGCCATCCCTCTTATTACAATCAGCCCCAGCATTTT.

The rearrangement uses TRBV6-1 and TRBJ2-2; a possible D gene is TRBD2 (6 bases). Trimming left V 2 bases short and J 6 bases short, with 19 bases between. The CDR3 runs 17 residues. From germline, CDR1 is MNHNS and CDR2 SASEGT. CDR3 sequence reads: CASSESYSGVRAGELFF. For the CDR3, the DNA is TGTGCCAGCAGTGAAAGTTATAGCGGTGTACGGGCCGGGGAGCTGTTTTTT.

The V gene is TRBV10-3, the J gene TRBJ2-7; perhaps D is TRBD1 or TRBD2 (5 bases each). This CDR3 has 11 residues. The germline V gene has CDR1 ENHRY and CDR2 SYGVKD. The germline V and J ends were trimmed by 3 bases and 6 bases, with 6 bases remaining between them. The CDR3 is CAISDGGEQYV. The CDR3 DNA is TGTGCCATCAGTGATGGGGGCGAGCAGTACGTC.

The chain has TRBV27 and TRBJ2-7, with D possibly matching TRBD2 (6 bases). CDR3 length: 15 residues. Trimming left V 4 bases short and J 2 bases short, with 15 bases between. Germline-derived CDR1 and CDR2 are MNHEY and SMNVEV (reference sequence). CDR3 nucleotide sequence: TGTGCCAGCAGTTCCCTGGGTAGCGGAGCCTACGAGCAGTACTTC. Translating gives CASSSLGSGAYEQYF.